This T cell receptor beta chain emerged from a study of cytomegalovirus exposure and HLA in healthy donors. Study summary: The study placed 70% to 85% of its approximately 380 genotyped donors in the Caucasian-associated ancestry cluster.

J was trimmed by 2 bases and V by 5 bases; bases with no gene match: 5. In germline, CDR1 is SGHTA, CDR2 FQGNSA. There are 15 residues in the CDR3. Note on this clone: Its antigen is unknown.

The PCR had 60 Vbeta and 13 Jbeta primers. TCRdb's copy holds only in-frame clones and misses some; the assay was immunoSEQ multiplex PCR. Here the sample spans more than 85,000 clones, about 81% being singletons. Study-wide results and limits: In a later analysis, HLA-associated beta chains showed higher expansion and lower generation probabilities than comparable chains. In a later analysis, several top co-occurrence clusters appeared linked to parvovirus B19, influenza, CMV and Epstein-Barr virus.

The sequence derives from a man in his thirties or forties in good health and CMV-seronegative. V gene TRBV7-2 combines with J gene TRBJ2-3; 9 bases match TRBD2. The sample taken for sequencing was PBMCs. The CDR3 reads CASSPLAGITDTQYF. The CDR3 DNA reads TGTGCCAGCAGCCCACTAGCGGGTATCACAGATACGCAGTATTTT.